The 9 T cell receptor beta chains given below trace back to one sample, sequenced in a study of blood T cell repertoires in COVID-19. Sequencing used immunoSEQ multiplex PCR; TCRdb keeps in-frame clones, though not all of them. The sample records approximately 75,000 clones, more than 80% being singletons. Sequencing input: peripheral blood. All receptors derive from a human donor in a cohort sampled during active COVID-19.

In its sample, this clone was seen a few times. V and J are TRBV10-1 and TRBJ2-3, with 9 bases aligning to TRBD2. The CDR3 consists of 16 residues. Germline CDR1 WNHNN, CDR2 SYGVQD (reference sequence). Trimming took 3 bases from V and 3 from J; bases not matched to a gene: 7. This CDR3 reads CASSDSASGVTDTQYF. For the CDR3, the DNA is TGCGCCAGCAGTGATTCCGCTAGCGGGGTAACAGATACGCAGTATTTT.

J is TRBJ2-3 and V is TRBV10-3, with 8 bases that match TRBD2. The length of the CDR3 is 16 residues. Germline lookup yields CDR1 ENHRY and CDR2 SYGVKD. V lost 3 bases to trimming and J lost 1 base; unmatched junction nucleotides: 6. Written as DNA, the CDR3 is TGTGCCATCAGTGATTTGGGTAGCGGGGGCACAGATACGCAGTATTTT. It encodes CAISDLGSGGTDTQYF.

This clone has just a few counts. The rearrangement uses TRBV5-4 and TRBJ2-1; tentatively, D is TRBD2 (5 bases). Trimming took 1 base from V and 4 from J, leaving 12 bases between them. Per germline, CDR1 SGHNT and CDR2 YYREEE (reference sequence). This CDR3 has 15 amino acids. CDR3 sequence: CASSLSTDSYNEQFF. CDR3 bases: TGTGCCAGCAGCTTGTCGACGGACTCGTACAATGAGCAGTTCTTC.

This clone has a single count. The chain joins TRBV6-5 to TRBJ1-1; a possible D gene is TRBD1 (6 bases). The V gene's germline CDR1 is MNHEY and CDR2 SVGAGI. The CDR3 sequence is 13 residues long. The V end was cut by 5 bases, the J end by 5 bases, with 12 bases between. The CDR3 protein is CASSQQGRTEAFF. The CDR3 region has the DNA TGTGCCAGCAGTCAACAGGGTCGGACTGAAGCTTTCTTT.

The chain joins TRBV5-6 to TRBJ1-1, with D perhaps matching TRBD1 (5 bases). The V gene lost 1 base and the J gene lost 7 bases, with 14 bases spanning the gap. This CDR3 has 14 amino acids. CDR1 and CDR2 from the germline V gene are SGHDT and YYEEEE. CDR3 nucleotide sequence: TGTGCCAGCAGCTTGCGGCCCGACGGGGGTGAAGCTTTCTTT. Translating it yields CASSLRPDGGEAFF. Filled out from reference TRBV5-6 and TRBJ1-1, the complete variable domain reads DAGVTQSPTHLIKTRGQQVTLRCSPKSGHDTVSWYQQALGQGPQFIFQYYEEEERQRGNFPDRFSGHQFPNYSSELNVNALLLGDSALYLCASSLRPDGGEAFFGQGTRLTVV.

This rearrangement joins TRBV18 to TRBJ1-2; D not certain. CDR3 length equals 14 residues. Germline V lookup: CDR1 KGHSH, CDR2 LQKENI. Trimming took off 1 base at V and 6 bases at J, with 12 bases between the two ends. The CDR3 protein is CASSPQKAGNGYTF. CDR3 DNA: TGTGCCAGCTCACCACAAAAGGCAGGAAATGGCTACACCTTC.

This chain joins TRBV5-4 and TRBJ2-5; possibly TRBD1 for D (6 bases). V was shortened by 3 bases and J by 5 bases, with 17 bases between the two germline ends. CDR1 and CDR2 from the germline V gene are SGHNT and YYREEE (reference sequence). The CDR3 has 15 amino acids. The CDR3 nucleotides read TGTGCCAGCAGCTCTAACCAGGGGTTGGAGGAGACCCAGTACTTC. It encodes CASSSNQGLEETQYF.

The chain joins TRBV5-1 to TRBJ1-2; D is unclear. CDR1 SGHRS and CDR2 YFSETQ come from the germline V gene. Trimming pared 9 bases from V and 0 bases from J, leaving 15 bases between. The CDR3 covers 14 residues. Written as DNA, the CDR3 is TGCGCCACCGCGCGGGATAGGCCTAACTATGGCTACACCTTC. Protein: CATARDRPNYGYTF.

The chain joins TRBV5-1 to TRBJ1-2, with 8 bases aligning to TRBD1. J was trimmed by 4 bases and V by 0 bases; bases with no gene match: 2. From germline, CDR1 is SGHRS and CDR2 YFSETQ. CDR3 size: 14 residues. CDR3 sequence reads: CASSLAGGGYGYTF. CDR3 sequence (DNA): TGCGCCAGCAGCTTGGCAGGGGGCGGCTATGGCTACACCTTC.